This T cell receptor beta chain was sequenced in a study of blood T cell repertoires in COVID-19. Study-level information: Material from acute and convalescent COVID-19 was sourced from the United States, Italy and Spain. The cDNA or gDNA used as material had been derived from T cells, B-cell-depleted T cells, or PBMCs.

CDR3 length: 13 amino acids. Germline V gives CDR1 KGHSH, CDR2 LQKENI. Original handling: For nucleated cells, counts were estimated from reference gene primer amplification. Profiled with immunoSEQ multiplex PCR; TCRdb holds only in-frame clones, not every one. For V, J and clone size, that table is used; D and trimming come from the DNA. The sample shows some 160,000 clones, around four fifths of them seen only once. A few counts support this clone. Its ends do not fully match the called genes, so a read error is possible. The sample taken for sequencing was peripheral blood. The chain couples TRBV18 to TRBJ1-2; TRBD1 matches at 8 bases. The sequence came from a woman aged 70 to 79 who had recovered from COVID-19. The CDR3 nucleotides read TGTGCCAGCTCACCGGGACAGGACCCTGGGGGTGCCTTC. Its protein product is CASSPGQDPGGAF.